This T cell receptor beta chain originates from a study of control samples from healthy donors and cancer patients. The method was immunoSEQ multiplex PCR; TCRdb's version includes in-frame clones alone and lacks a portion of them. Of tens of thousands of clones in the sample, roughly nine tenths were seen once. The ends lost 7 bases at V and 3 bases at J; junction bases unmatched: 5. The CDR3 has 14 amino acids. The germline gives CDR1 MNHEY, CDR2 SMNVEV (reference sequence). Sequenced input: PBMCs. The sequence derives from a man under 40 with colorectal cancer. The chain links TRBV27 to TRBJ1-5; 8 nucleotides line up with TRBD1. The CDR3: CASKEGQDNQPQHF. CDR3 sequence (DNA): TGTGCCAGCAAAGAGGGACAGGACAATCAGCCCCAGCATTTT.